Sequencing of this TCR beta chain was carried out in a study of PD-1 blockade in classical Hodgkin lymphoma. The method was immunoSEQ multiplex PCR; TCRdb's version includes in-frame clones alone and lacks a portion of them. The sample includes just under 20,000 clones, around 83% of them seen just once. As for time point: newly diagnosed, previously untreated cHL patient sample. Thawed PBMCs underwent magnetic negative selection to yield purified CD4+ T cells. Sequences were obtained from CD4+ T cells from blood. This TCR derives from a human donor with classical Hodgkin lymphoma.

The CDR3 spells CASSLFGTNTEAFF. CDR3 bases: TGTGCCAGCAGCTTGTTCGGGACGAACACTGAAGCTTTCTTT. The rearrangement uses TRBV5-4 and TRBJ1-1; tentatively, D is TRBD1 (5 bases). Germline lookup yields CDR1 SGHNT and CDR2 YYREEE (reference sequence). The germline V and J ends were trimmed by 1 base and 1 base, with 8 bases remaining between them. CDR3 size: 14 residues.